The clone carrying this T cell receptor beta chain occurred many times. What it binds is not known. TCRdb re-analyzed the PCR reads using MiXCR. Of 30,000 or so clones in the sample, around 28% were seen once. No treatment of any kind had been given to any patient before thyroid surgery. The sample originates from a study of metastatic and nonmetastatic thyroid tumors. Study-wide results and caveats: Compared with benign nodules, malignant thyroid tumors were reported to have significantly higher TCR beta diversity in both blood and tumor.

This CDR3 contains 16 residues. Trimming stripped 7 bases from V and 7 bases from J, with 23 bases between. Germline assignment: CDR1 MNHNS and CDR2 SASEGT. Input material: blood. The receptor was isolated from a female donor with papillary thyroid cancer or a benign thyroid nodule (not recorded which). Some clones in this sample may be carry-over from other donors' samples. The chain employs TRBV6-1 and TRBJ1-5; weak D call: TRBD1 (6 bases). CDR3 sequence (DNA): TGTGCCAGCAAAGGTTCTGGGTTCAGGGGTGGACAGCCCCAGCATTTT. Amino acids: CASKGSGFRGGQPQHF.